The 24 T cell receptor beta chains below were found in one sample sequenced in a study of shared clonotypes between healthy human individuals. Clones were sequenced by immunoSEQ multiplex PCR, and TCRdb holds only the in-frame ones, with some missing. The table includes about 510,000 clones, 90% to 96% detected once. The sample consisted of naive CD4+ T cells sorted from blood. Subset in this sample: CD45RA+ positively selected. The receptor source for this set is a young woman in good health.

This chain uses TRBV27 with TRBJ1-2, with 12 bases identical to TRBD1. With 5 bases clipped from V and 8 bases from J, the junction kept 9 bases outside the gene matches. This CDR3 has 15 residues. Germline CDR1 reads MNHEY; CDR2 reads SMNVEV (reference sequence). The CDR3 region has the DNA TGTGCCAGCAGTCCGGGACAGGGGGCAGGTTTCGGCTACACCTTC. Protein: CASSPGQGAGFGYTF.

The chain carries TRBV7-2 and TRBJ1-3; no clear D. The germline gives CDR1 SGHTA, CDR2 FQGNSA. This CDR3 has 14 amino acids. Trimming shortened V by 2 bases and J by 0 bases, and 5 bases separated the two germline ends. The CDR3 coding sequence is TGTGCCAGCAGCTTAAGCGTCTCTGGAAACACCATATATTTT. It codes for CASSLSVSGNTIYF. The entire variable domain, with the rest obtained from reference TRBV7-2 and TRBJ1-3, is as follows: GAGVSQSPSNKVTEKGKDVELRCDPISGHTALYWYRQSLGQGLEFLIYFQGNSAPDKSGLPSDRFSAERTGGSVSTLTIQRTQQEDSAVYLCASSLSVSGNTIYFGEGSWLTVV.

A remark on this clone: One end of the junction fails to match germline, which may point to a read error. The J gene is TRBJ1-3, the V gene TRBV19; D is uncertain. This CDR3 region has 12 residues. Looked up from germline, CDR1 is LNHDA and CDR2 is SQIVND (reference sequence). The DNA of the CDR3 is TGTGCCAGCAGTACCCCTGGAAACACCATATATTTT. Amino acids: CASSTPGNTIYF.

As DNA, the CDR3 is TGTGCCAGCAGCCTCTTGACGGCGGTTAGCACAGATACGCAGTATTTT. Translated, it gives CASSLLTAVSTDTQYF. The chain combines TRBV5-6 with TRBJ2-3; D not resolved. The CDR3 sequence is 16 residues long. Trimming left V 4 bases short and J 0 bases short, with 15 bases between. CDR1 and CDR2 from the germline V gene are SGHDT and YYEEEE.

This rearrangement joins TRBV2 to TRBJ2-5; 9 nucleotides line up with TRBD2. Germline V lookup: CDR1 SNHLY, CDR2 FYNNEI. This CDR3 spans 13 amino acids. The trim removed 8 bases at V and 5 bases at J, leaving 6 bases unmatched. The CDR3 DNA follows: TGTGCCAGCGCGGGACTAGCAATGGAGACCCAGTACTTC. The encoded protein is CASAGLAMETQYF.

Regarding this clone: Other DNA sequences in the sample encode the same CDR3. V gene TRBV19 combines with J gene TRBJ2-7; 9 bases fit TRBD1. The germline CDR1 and CDR2 sequences are LNHDA and SQIVND (reference sequence). The ends lost 4 bases at V and 3 bases at J; junction bases unmatched: 4. This CDR3 is 14 amino acids long. CDR3 amino acids: CASSTPGQGYEQYF. The CDR3 DNA sequence: TGTGCCAGTAGTACACCGGGACAGGGCTACGAGCAGTACTTC.

Concerning this clone: The same CDR3 also results from other DNA sequences found in this sample. The chain is built from TRBV30 and TRBJ1-5; possible D gene TRBD1, 6 bases. The CDR3 contains 13 residues. Germline V gene data show CDR1 as GTSNPN and CDR2 as SVGIG (reference sequence). The V and J ends lost 0 bases and 4 bases respectively, with 7 bases between them. CDR3 DNA sequence: TGTGCCTGGAGTGTCCAGGGGAATCAGCCCCAGCATTTT. Protein product: CAWSVQGNQPQHF.

CDR3 DNA: TGTGCCAGCAGTTCACTAGCGCCCCAAGAGACCCAGTACTTC. Translated, it gives CASSSLAPQETQYF. The chain recombines TRBV6-1 with TRBJ2-5; 7 nucleotides align to TRBD2. The CDR3 is 14 residues long. Losses at the gene ends were 5 bases for V and 1 base for J; bases not matched to a gene: 4. Germline loops: CDR1 MNHNS, CDR2 SASEGT.

V and J are TRBV28 and TRBJ2-2; TRBD1 agrees at 9 bases. Per germline, CDR1 MDHEN and CDR2 SYDVKM. The CDR3 is 17 residues long. Trimming removed 2 bases from V and 6 bases from J; junction bases left unmatched: 10. CDR3 nucleotide sequence: TGTGCCAGCAGTTTAGCTTATGGACAGGGGTGGGCCGGGGAGCTGTTTTTT. Translating it yields CASSLAYGQGWAGELFF.

The chain recombines TRBV7-2 with TRBJ2-5; 16 nucleotides match TRBD2. V was clipped by 5 bases and J by 4 bases; unmatched bases: 10. The CDR3 contains 18 residues. The germline CDR1 and CDR2 sequences are SGHTA and FQGNSA. The CDR3 DNA reads TGTGCCAGCAGCCCGGGACTAGCGGGAGGGCCGAACTCAGAGACCCAGTACTTC. It codes for CASSPGLAGGPNSETQYF. Complete variable domain (other parts from reference TRBV7-2 and TRBJ2-5): GAGVSQSPSNKVTEKGKDVELRCDPISGHTALYWYRQSLGQGLEFLIYFQGNSAPDKSGLPSDRFSAERTGGSVSTLTIQRTQQEDSAVYLCASSPGLAGGPNSETQYFGPGTRLLVL.

This rearrangement joins TRBV2 to TRBJ2-2, with 9 nucleotides matching TRBD1. J gave up 3 bases and V 7 bases, and 3 bases lay outside the gene matches. The germline CDR1 and CDR2 sequences are SNHLY and FYNNEI. The CDR3 contains 14 residues. Here the CDR3 DNA reads TGTGCCAGCAATGGGGACAGGGACACCGGGGAGCTGTTTTTT. It translates to CASNGDRDTGELFF.

This clone was detected only once. The chain joins TRBV4-2 to TRBJ2-1; 13 bases line up with TRBD2. This CDR3 is 18 amino acids long. V was pared by 3 bases and J by 1 base, with 6 bases of the junction left unmatched. CDR1 is LGHNA and CDR2 is YNFKEQ in the germline V gene. The CDR3 spells CASSHGLAGDRSYNEQFF. The CDR3 DNA sequence: TGTGCCAGCAGCCATGGACTAGCGGGAGATCGATCCTACAATGAGCAGTTCTTC.

J is TRBJ2-1 and V is TRBV2, with 9 bases lining up with TRBD2. The CDR3 length is 14 residues. Trimming removed 6 bases from V and 7 bases from J; junction bases left unmatched: 7. Germline CDR1 reads SNHLY; CDR2 reads FYNNEI. CDR3 amino acids: CASRNGLARNEQFF. CDR3 DNA: TGTGCCAGCAGAAACGGACTAGCGAGGAATGAGCAGTTCTTC.

This clone is a singleton in its sample. The V call is TRBV18, the J call TRBJ1-5; 10 nucleotides match TRBD1. The junction had 8 bases not matched to a gene; V was cut back by 3 bases and J by 9 bases. CDR1 is KGHSH, CDR2 LQKENI, per germline. This CDR3 is built from 15 residues. For the CDR3, the DNA is TGTGCCAGCTCACCCGGACAGGGGGGGGATCGGCCCCAGCATTTT. Translation: CASSPGQGGDRPQHF.

V is TRBV4-1 and J is TRBJ2-1, with TRBD2 identical over 9 bases. The CDR3 is 16 residues long. V dropped 5 bases and J dropped 5; count of bases not matched to a gene: 10. Germline lookup yields CDR1 MGHRA and CDR2 YSYEKL. The CDR3 region has the DNA TGCGCCAGCAGCTCAAGAAGTAGCGGGAGTGACAATGAGCAGTTCTTC. It translates to CASSSRSSGSDNEQFF.

The genes are TRBV5-6 and TRBJ2-5, with 10 bases matching TRBD1. The germline V gene has CDR1 SGHDT and CDR2 YYEEEE. V gave up 1 base and J gave up 3 bases; unmatched junction bases: 6. This CDR3 has 16 amino acids. The CDR3 spells CASSLHRDRGKETQYF. The CDR3 DNA reads as TGTGCCAGCAGCTTGCACCGGGACAGGGGCAAAGAGACCCAGTACTTC.

The chain is built from TRBV28 and TRBJ2-7; 8 bases map to TRBD1. This CDR3 contains 14 residues. The V gene's germline CDR1 is MDHEN and CDR2 SYDVKM. With 4 bases clipped from V and 4 bases from J, the junction kept 6 bases outside the gene matches. The CDR3 spells CASSSYRGKYEQYF. In nucleotides, the CDR3 is TGTGCCAGCAGTTCATACAGGGGGAAATACGAGCAGTACTTC.

The J gene is TRBJ2-7, the V gene TRBV19, with TRBD1 identical over 7 bases. Germline CDR1 LNHDA, CDR2 SQIVND (reference sequence). The CDR3 contains 16 residues. V lost 3 bases, J lost 3 bases, and 11 bases stayed unmatched. Written as DNA, the CDR3 is TGTGCCAGTAGTATGTTCTGGGACAGTCGAATCTACGAGCAGTACTTC. Translation: CASSMFWDSRIYEQYF.

The chain uses TRBV5-6 and TRBJ2-5; 7 bases fit TRBD1. The CDR3 extends over 15 amino acids. The V gene end was trimmed by 3 bases and the J gene end by 5 bases; junction bases not matched to a gene: 10. CDR1 and CDR2 (germline): SGHDT, YYEEEE. The CDR3 DNA reads TGTGCCAGCAGCTCTTCTACAGGGGCCCGTGAGACCCAGTACTTC. It encodes CASSSSTGARETQYF.

The count of this clone is one. The chain recombines TRBV18 with TRBJ2-7; perhaps TRBD1 as D (5 bases). Germline CDR1 and CDR2: KGHSH and LQKENI. The CDR3 sequence is 12 residues long. Trimming cost V 6 bases and J 4 bases, with 10 bases left between them. CDR3 amino acids: CASSYDSYEQYF. CDR3 bases: TGTGCCAGCTCCTACGACAGTTACGAGCAGTACTTC.

The V call is TRBV9, the J call TRBJ2-1, with no clear D. CDR3 size: 15 residues. The V gene's germline CDR1 is SGDLS and CDR2 YYNGEE. V shed 2 bases and J shed 0 bases, with 9 bases lying between them. CDR3 region: CASSVSYSSYNEQFF. The CDR3 nucleotides read TGTGCCAGCAGCGTTTCATACAGCTCCTACAATGAGCAGTTCTTC. The full variable domain, rest sourced from reference TRBV9 and TRBJ2-1, is DSGVTQTPKHLITATGQRVTLRCSPRSGDLSVYWYQQSLDQGLQFLIQYYNGEERAKGNILERFSAQQFPDLHSELNLSSLELGDSALYFCASSVSYSSYNEQFFGPGTRLTVL.

The J gene is TRBJ2-1, the V gene TRBV29-1; 8 positions agree with TRBD2. The CDR3 consists of 13 residues. V dropped 4 bases and J dropped 3; count of bases not matched to a gene: 2. Germline CDR1 is SQVTM and CDR2 is ANQGSEA. DNA for the CDR3: TGCAGCGTTGCGGGACTAGGCTACAATGAGCAGTTCTTC. This codes for CSVAGLGYNEQFF.

CDR3 coding DNA: TGTGCCAGCAGCTTTGACACACCCCTCCACTTT. Translated: CASSFDTPLHF. The rearrangement links TRBV12-1 to TRBJ1-6; TRBD1, as called in the table, went unchecked against the DNA. TRBV12-1 is designated a pseudogene. The CDR3 has 11 residues.

This clone appeared once. The rearrangement joins TRBV5-1 to TRBJ2-7; the D gene could be TRBD1 or TRBD2 (5 bases each). CDR3 size: 17 residues. CDR1 is SGHRS, CDR2 YFSETQ, per germline. V was clipped by 0 bases and J by 1 base, with 17 bases between them. DNA of the CDR3: TGCGCCAGCAGCTTGGGTTTGTTTTGGGACGGTTCCTACGAGCAGTACTTC. Translation gives CASSLGLFWDGSYEQYF.